One and the same sample provided the 24 T cell receptor beta chains below, sequenced in a study of CD8+ T cells in alopecia areata (dated by TCRdb to about 2018). What this sample's time point label stands for: around 29 days on oral tofacitinib. Sample treatment or condition, as interpreted from the label and publication: oral pan-JAK inhibitor, 5-10 mg twice daily. The protocol used for the library was the immunoSEQ multiplex PCR assay. To provide template for TCR sequencing, every sample had RNA extracted and reverse transcribed into cDNA. TCRdb obtained this table from immuneACCESS and retained in-frame rearrangements with V and J assigned. These tables miss some clones; where compared with another copy, unresolved V genes account for less than half of the shortfall, and the remainder is unexplained. This sample lists a few hundred thousand clones; more than 45% were detected once. The ten largest make up roughly 1.4% of the sample.

The specimen was CD4+ T cells sorted from blood, collected at week 4, from a patient treated with tofacitinib. All receptors derive from a human donor with alopecia areata.

Only a few counts were recorded for this clone. J is TRBJ2-7 and V is TRBV6-5; no firm D call. This CDR3 comprises 14 residues. V gave up 0 bases and J gave up 5 bases, with 11 bases separating them. CDR1 is MNHEY and CDR2 is SVGAGI in the germline V gene. The CDR3 sequence: CASSYSIGSHEQYF. CDR3 sequence (DNA): TGTGCCAGCAGTTACTCGATAGGGTCGCACGAGCAGTACTTC.

This clone was picked up a small number of times. This specimen includes other DNA sequences encoding the same CDR3. V and J are TRBV29-1 and TRBJ2-1; maybe TRBD2 (6 bases). This CDR3 comprises 10 residues. Trimming left V 6 bases short and J 7 bases short, with 7 bases between. Germline V CDR1 and CDR2: SQVTM, ANQGSEA. The CDR3 nucleotides are TGCAGCGTGGGGGGTAATGAGCAGTTCTTC. Protein product: CSVGGNEQFF.

This rearrangement joins TRBV27 to TRBJ1-2, with 7 bases identical to TRBD1. Germline loops: CDR1 MNHEY, CDR2 SMNVEV (reference sequence). Trimming removed 5 bases from V and 2 bases from J; junction bases left unmatched: 8. The CDR3 contains 15 residues. For the CDR3, the DNA is TGTGCCAGCAGTCCCCAACCGACAGGGAACTATGGCTACACCTTC. Protein product: CASSPQPTGNYGYTF.

About this clone: The sample holds other DNA sequences that translate to the same CDR3. The chain carries TRBV18 and TRBJ2-4; a weak D match, TRBD1 (5 bases). The V end was cut by 1 base, the J end by 7 bases, with 5 bases between. The CDR3 consists of 12 residues. The germline V gene has CDR1 KGHSH and CDR2 LQKENI. The CDR3 bases are TGTGCCAGCTCACCACAGGGGAACATTCAGTACTTC. It encodes CASSPQGNIQYF. The full variable domain, rest sourced from reference TRBV18 and TRBJ2-4, is NAGVMQNPRHLVRRRGQEARLRCSPMKGHSHVYWYRQLPEEGLKFMVYLQKENIIDESGMPKERFSAEFPKEGPSILRIQQVVRGDSAAYFCASSPQGNIQYFGAGTRLSVL.

The chain uses TRBV29-1 and TRBJ1-6; D remains unclear. This CDR3 contains 12 residues. Germline CDR1 reads SQVTM; CDR2 reads ANQGSEA. V dropped 6 bases and J dropped 13 bases, with 16 bases sitting between them. CDR3 nucleotide sequence: TGCAGCGTGTCCGAACCCGGGGATCCCCTCCACTTT. Protein sequence: CSVSEPGDPLHF. The full variable domain, rest sourced from reference TRBV29-1 and TRBJ1-6, is SAVISQKPSRDICQRGTSLTIQCQVDSQVTMMFWYRQQPGQSLTLIATANQGSEATYESGFVIDKFPISRPNLTFSTLTVSNMSPEDSSIYLCSVSEPGDPLHFGNGTRLTVT.

This clone was seen only a few times. The rearrangement uses TRBV7-2 and TRBJ2-3; 8 bases agree with TRBD2. Germline values: CDR1 SGHTA, CDR2 FQGNSA. The CDR3 has 13 amino acids. V shed 4 bases, J shed 3 bases, and the junction held 0 bases outside the gene matches. Written as DNA, the CDR3 is TGTGCCAGCAGCTCGGGGGGGACAGATACGCAGTATTTT. Amino acid sequence: CASSSGGTDTQYF.

J is TRBJ2-1 and V is TRBV15; 7 nucleotides agree with TRBD1. V gave up 8 bases and J gave up 4 bases; unmatched junction bases: 5. The CDR3 loop spans 13 amino acids. Germline V lookup: CDR1 LNHNV, CDR2 YYDKDF (reference sequence). CDR3 nucleotides: TGTGCCACCGGGCTGGGACAGTACAATGAGCAGTTCTTC. Translated: CATGLGQYNEQFF.

The gene calls are TRBV19 and TRBJ1-4; no clear D gene. CDR1 and CDR2 from the germline V gene are LNHDA and SQIVND (reference sequence). V lost 3 bases, J lost 8 bases, and 19 bases lay in between. This CDR3 has 16 residues. The CDR3: CASSIVLNGFREKLFF. CDR3 DNA sequence: TGTGCCAGTAGTATTGTACTTAATGGGTTTCGAGAAAAACTGTTTTTT.

This chain links TRBV9 with TRBJ2-3; perhaps TRBD1 as D (6 bases). V gave up 3 bases and J gave up 0 bases, with 11 bases separating them. Germline CDR1 reads SGDLS; CDR2 reads YYNGEE. CDR3 length: 15 amino acids. CDR3 sequence reads: CASSAQGTSTDTQYF. CDR3 nucleotide sequence: TGTGCCAGCAGCGCCCAGGGGACCAGCACAGATACGCAGTATTTT. Full variable domain (outside the CDR3, taken from reference TRBV9 and TRBJ2-3): DSGVTQTPKHLITATGQRVTLRCSPRSGDLSVYWYQQSLDQGLQFLIQYYNGEERAKGNILERFSAQQFPDLHSELNLSSLELGDSALYFCASSAQGTSTDTQYFGPGTRLTVL.

The rearrangement links TRBV10-2 to TRBJ2-1, with TRBD2 as a possible D gene (5 bases). V shed 2 bases and J shed 7 bases, with 15 bases lying between them. The CDR3 spans 15 residues. Per the germline V gene, CDR1 is WSHSY and CDR2 is SAAADI. The CDR3 spells CASSEGAVGGNEQFF. DNA of the CDR3: TGCGCCAGCAGTGAGGGAGCGGTGGGCGGAAATGAGCAGTTCTTC.

V is TRBV30 and J is TRBJ2-3; 10 nucleotides agree with TRBD2. The CDR3 contains 13 residues. CDR1 and CDR2 (germline): GTSNPN, SVGIG (reference sequence). V lost 3 bases and J lost 5; bases outside the gene matches: 2. The CDR3 reads CAWSVAGGDTQYF. CDR3 sequence (DNA): TGTGCCTGGAGCGTAGCGGGGGGAGATACGCAGTATTTT.

The sample holds a few counts of this clone. The CDR3 nucleotides read TGTGCCAGCAGCCGACAGGTATCGAACACTGAAGCTTTCTTT. Protein product: CASSRQVSNTEAFF. V usage is TRBV7-2 and J usage is TRBJ1-1; maybe TRBD1 (6 bases). The V and J ends lost 5 bases and 1 base respectively, with 11 bases between them. The CDR3 length is 14 residues. In germline, CDR1 is SGHTA, CDR2 FQGNSA.

This CDR3 is CASRPNLLAFEQFF. The CDR3 region has the DNA TGTGCCAGCAGGCCTAATCTGCTAGCATTTGAGCAGTTCTTC. This chain connects TRBV6-6 to TRBJ2-1; TRBD2 might be the D (5 bases). This CDR3 is 14 amino acids long. Deletions cut 6 bases from V and 9 bases from J, with 18 bases between. Germline V gene lookup returns CDR1 MNHNY and CDR2 SVGAGI (reference sequence).

The chain combines TRBV9 with TRBJ1-6; a possible D gene is TRBD1 (6 bases). The V end was cut by 10 bases, the J end by 6 bases, with 14 bases between. The CDR3 runs 13 residues. Germline assignment: CDR1 SGDLS and CDR2 YYNGEE. CDR3 sequence: CAGRDNLNSPLHF. CDR3 sequence (DNA): TGTGCCGGCCGGGACAACCTTAATTCACCCCTCCACTTT.

The table lists this clone with a few counts. The chain couples TRBV29-1 to TRBJ1-5, with a weak D call TRBD1 (5 bases). The germline CDR1 and CDR2 sequences are SQVTM and ANQGSEA. V shed 4 bases and J shed 1 base, with 8 bases lying between them. The CDR3 loop spans 13 amino acids. As DNA, the CDR3 is TGCAGCGTTGCAGGGTCGAGCAATCAGCCCCAGCATTTT. This codes for CSVAGSSNQPQHF.

The gene calls are TRBV9 and TRBJ2-2, with D uncertain. Per the germline V gene, CDR1 is SGDLS and CDR2 is YYNGEE. The length of the CDR3 is 14 residues. The V end was cut by 4 bases, the J end by 1 base, with 8 bases between. The CDR3 coding sequence is TGTGCCAGCAGCTCACGAGTGAACACCGGGGAGCTGTTTTTT. Its translation is CASSSRVNTGELFF.

J is TRBJ2-3 and V is TRBV27, with D tentatively TRBD1 (6 bases). CDR1 is MNHEY, CDR2 SMNVEV, per germline (reference sequence). The CDR3 is 15 residues long. Trimming removed 5 bases from V and 0 bases from J, with 12 bases in between. CDR3 protein: CASSPARGSTDTQYF. CDR3 coding DNA: TGTGCCAGCAGTCCAGCCAGGGGTAGCACAGATACGCAGTATTTT.

V gene TRBV11-2 combines with J gene TRBJ2-7; D might be TRBD1 (5 bases). CDR1 is SGHAT, CDR2 FQNNGV, per germline. This CDR3 region has 15 residues. V lost 5 bases to trimming and J lost 0 bases, with 14 bases between them. The CDR3, as DNA: TGTGCCAGCAGCCGCCGAAACAGGAACTCCTACGAGCAGTACTTC. Translated: CASSRRNRNSYEQYF.

The chain has TRBV6-6 and TRBJ1-2; perhaps TRBD1 as D (6 bases). The V gene's germline CDR1 is MNHNY and CDR2 SVGAGI (reference sequence). Trimming removed 7 bases from V and 5 bases from J, with 14 bases in between. The CDR3 length is 13 residues. CDR3 protein: CASNQQGRYGYTF. The DNA of the CDR3 is TGTGCCAGCAACCAACAGGGACGGTATGGCTACACCTTC.

The CDR3, as DNA: TGTGCCAGCACACAGGACAGAGCAACTAATGAAAAACTGTTTTTT. This translates into CASTQDRATNEKLFF. The chain recombines TRBV2 with TRBJ1-4; perhaps TRBD1 as D (6 bases). CDR1 and CDR2 (germline): SNHLY, FYNNEI. This CDR3 has 15 amino acids. V gave up 7 bases and J gave up 0 bases, with 12 bases separating them.

This clone was seen a few times. The chain links TRBV7-3 to TRBJ1-1, with a possible D match to TRBD1 (6 bases). Germline CDR1 and CDR2: SGHTA and FQGTGA. Trimming shortened V by 5 bases and J by 4 bases, and 11 bases separated the two germline ends. The CDR3 loop spans 13 amino acids. CDR3 loop: CASSRTGRTEAFF. The CDR3 DNA reads TGTGCCAGCAGCCGAACAGGGCGCACTGAAGCTTTCTTT.

There are a few counts of this clone. The chain joins TRBV23-1 to TRBJ1-5; the match to TRBD1 covers 9 bases. TRBV23-1 is flagged as an ORF with uncertain function. The CDR3 consists of 16 residues. With 6 bases clipped from V and 1 base from J, the junction kept 7 bases outside the gene matches. The CDR3 is CASSYGTGLSNQPQHF. The DNA of the CDR3 is TGCGCCAGCAGCTATGGGACAGGGTTAAGCAATCAGCCCCAGCATTTT.

The chain carries TRBV29-1 and TRBJ2-1; 12 bases fit TRBD2. The CDR3 runs 16 residues. Germline V gene lookup returns CDR1 SQVTM and CDR2 ANQGSEA. V was clipped by 1 base and J by 11 bases; unmatched bases: 12. The CDR3 coding sequence is TGCAGCGTTGAAGCCCGCCGGACTAGCGGGGATGGCAAGCAGTTCTTC. Translation: CSVEARRTSGDGKQFF.

This chain links TRBV30 with TRBJ2-3, with no clear D. Germline CDR1 is GTSNPN and CDR2 is SVGIG (reference sequence). The CDR3 runs 12 residues. V lost 0 bases to trimming and J lost 4 bases, with 5 bases between them. The CDR3 bases are TGTGCCTGGAGTGTTCCCCCAGATACGCAGTATTTT. Encoded protein: CAWSVPPDTQYF.